One sample yielded the 8 T cell receptor beta chains listed below, sequenced in a study of OX40 agonist ivuxolimab in advanced cancers. Repertoires were generated with immunoSEQ multiplex PCR, while TCRdb's copy carries only in-frame clones and drops some. The sample holds approximately 80,000 clones, 70% to 90% seen once. The starting material was CD4+ or CD8+ T cells sorted from blood, obtained in a trial of the OX40 agonist ivuxolimab. All receptors derive from an adult with an advanced solid tumor such as melanoma, head and neck, liver or kidney cancer.

The chain carries TRBV6-5 and TRBJ2-5, with TRBD2 matching over 7 bases. The CDR3 has 16 amino acids. Unmatched junction bases numbered 9, after V lost 0 bases and J lost 5 bases. CDR1 and CDR2 from the germline V gene are MNHEY and SVGAGI. CDR3 residues: CASSYSGGEGQETQYF. Written as DNA, the CDR3 is TGTGCCAGCAGTTACTCAGGCGGGGAGGGGCAGGAGACCCAGTACTTC.

V is TRBV9 and J is TRBJ1-1; D remains ambiguous. The CDR3 totals 14 residues. Germline loops: CDR1 SGDLS, CDR2 YYNGEE. V was shortened by 0 bases and J by 1 base, with 7 bases between the two germline ends. CDR3 sequence reads: CASSVVPRNTEAFF. CDR3 nucleotides: TGTGCCAGCAGCGTAGTTCCCAGGAACACTGAAGCTTTCTTT.

This clone was recorded once. This chain connects TRBV19 to TRBJ1-4, with 7 bases identical to TRBD1. V shed 5 bases and J 7 bases; nucleotides not matched to a gene: 13. Germline CDR1 and CDR2: LNHDA and SQIVND (reference sequence). The CDR3 spans 16 residues. CDR3 loop: CASSRLGDSEGEKLFF. CDR3 sequence (DNA): TGTGCCAGTAGTCGACTTGGGGACAGTGAAGGTGAAAAACTGTTTTTT.

This chain links TRBV10-3 with TRBJ2-3, with D perhaps matching TRBD1 (5 bases). The germline V gene has CDR1 ENHRY and CDR2 SYGVKD. CDR3 length: 12 amino acids. With 3 bases removed from V and 5 bases from J, the gap between germline ends came to 6 bases. The CDR3 is CAISEQVDTQYF. CDR3 coding DNA: TGTGCCATCAGTGAACAGGTAGATACGCAGTATTTT.

The chain combines TRBV10-3 with TRBJ2-3; D tentatively reads TRBD1 or TRBD2 (5 bases each). Germline CDR1 and CDR2: ENHRY and SYGVKD. Trimming cost V 10 bases and J 4 bases, with 12 bases left between them. The CDR3 has 12 residues. The CDR3, as DNA: TGTGCCACCGGGACCGGAGCAGATACGCAGTATTTT. As protein: CATGTGADTQYF.

This rearrangement joins TRBV7-9 to TRBJ2-3; D unclear. With 3 bases removed from V and 4 bases from J, the gap between germline ends came to 11 bases. The length of the CDR3 is 14 residues. CDR1 and CDR2 from the germline V gene are SEHNR and FQNEAQ (reference sequence). CDR3 loop: CASSFGFRADTQYF. The DNA for the CDR3 is TGTGCCAGCAGCTTTGGTTTCCGGGCAGATACGCAGTATTTT.

V is TRBV4-2 and J is TRBJ2-2, with D unclear. This CDR3 region has 16 residues. V lost 1 base to trimming and J lost 6 bases, with 15 bases between them. Germline loops: CDR1 LGHNA, CDR2 YNFKEQ. CDR3 sequence (DNA): TGTGCCAGCAGCCAAGGAGGATTAGGCGCGGCCGGGGAGCTGTTTTTT. Protein sequence: CASSQGGLGAAGELFF.

Only a few counts were recorded for this clone. The CDR3 nucleotides read TGTGCCAGTCGAAACCTGGGCTCTGGAAACACCATATATTTT. This gives the protein CASRNLGSGNTIYF. V is TRBV19 and J is TRBJ1-3; the D is unclear. CDR1 LNHDA and CDR2 SQIVND come from the germline V gene (reference sequence). The CDR3 loop spans 14 amino acids. V lost 8 bases and J 0 bases, leaving 11 bases between the germline ends. Looking up the rest from reference TRBV19 and TRBJ1-3 gives the full variable domain: DGGITQSPKYLFRKEGQNVTLSCEQNLNHDAMYWYRQDPGQGLRLIYYSQIVNDFQKGDIAEGYSVSREKKESFPLTVTSAQKNPTAFYLCASRNLGSGNTIYFGEGSWLTVV.